The 20 T cell receptor beta chains listed next were all sequenced from one sample in a study of CD8+ T cells in alopecia areata. In each case, RNA was isolated and then reverse transcribed into cDNA as the sequencing template. The repertoire was sequenced with immunoSEQ multiplex PCR; TCRdb's copy has only in-frame clones and lacks some. The repertoire consists of about 200,000 clones, with 56% occurring once and the leading ten covering about 5.3%. Material for sequencing was CD8+ T cells sorted from blood. Source of these receptors: a human donor in good health.

This clone has more than one count but fewer than ten. For the CDR3, the DNA is TGTGCCAGCAGCCCCAACACTGAAGCTTTCTTT. Translating gives CASSPNTEAFF. The chain carries TRBV13 and TRBJ1-1; no clear D gene. This CDR3 contains 11 residues. CDR1 PRHDT and CDR2 FYEKMQ come from the germline V gene (reference sequence). Trimming cost V 5 bases and J 2 bases, with 3 bases left between them.

This sequence joins TRBV25-1 and TRBJ2-5; 10 bases match TRBD2. The CDR3 spans 16 residues. Germline CDR1 is MGHDK and CDR2 is SYGVNS. Trimming took 4 bases from V and 5 from J; bases not matched to a gene: 10. CDR3 nucleotide sequence: TGTGCCAGCAGTGCCCCCGGGACTAGCGCCGGGGAGACCCAGTACTTC. Amino acids: CASSAPGTSAGETQYF. Full variable domain (remainder filled in from reference TRBV25-1 and TRBJ2-5): EADIYQTPRYLVIGTGKKITLECSQTMGHDKMYWYQQDPGMELHLIHYSYGVNSTEKGDLSSESTVSRIRTEHFPLTLESARPSHTSQYLCASSAPGTSAGETQYFGPGTRLLVL.

V usage is TRBV5-1 and J usage is TRBJ1-2; 10 bases map to TRBD1. V lost 1 base and J lost 6; bases outside the gene matches: 6. This CDR3 is built from 15 residues. The V gene's germline CDR1 is SGHRS and CDR2 YFSETQ. This CDR3 is CASSLWTGGLDGYTF. The CDR3 nucleotides are TGCGCCAGCAGCTTGTGGACAGGGGGTCTGGATGGCTACACCTTC. The whole variable domain, filled in from reference TRBV5-1 and TRBJ1-2, reads KAGVTQTPRYLIKTRGQQVTLSCSPISGHRSVSWYQQTPGQGLQFLFEYFSETQRNKGNFPGRFSGRQFSNSRSEMNVSTLELGDSALYLCASSLWTGGLDGYTFGSGTRLTVV.

This chain joins TRBV30 and TRBJ2-3; D gene ambiguous. There are 15 residues in the CDR3. The germline V and J ends were trimmed by 0 bases and 1 base, with 11 bases remaining between them. Germline CDR1 is GTSNPN and CDR2 is SVGIG (reference sequence). CDR3 in amino acids: CAWSVSLLGTDTQYF. CDR3 DNA sequence: TGTGCCTGGAGTGTCTCTCTACTCGGCACAGATACGCAGTATTTT.

The rearrangement uses TRBV27 and TRBJ1-2, with TRBD1 identical over 8 bases. There are 14 residues in the CDR3. V lost 4 bases to trimming and J lost 7 bases; unmatched junction nucleotides: 8. Germline V gene sequence: CDR1 MNHEY, CDR2 SMNVEV (reference sequence). The CDR3: CASSWTGPRGGYTF. Here the CDR3 DNA reads TGTGCCAGCAGTTGGACAGGGCCCAGGGGTGGCTACACCTTC.

The chain combines TRBV5-6 with TRBJ1-3; D remains unclear. The V and J ends lost 5 bases and 2 bases respectively, with 8 bases between them. From germline, CDR1 is SGHDT and CDR2 YYEEEE. The CDR3 contains 13 residues. The chain's CDR3 is CASRPGPGNTIYF. The CDR3 DNA reads as TGTGCCAGCAGACCGGGCCCTGGAAACACCATATATTTT.

This clone was counted only a few times. The gene calls are TRBV29-1 and TRBJ2-5; D is unclear. V lost 0 bases to trimming and J lost 5 bases, with 13 bases between them. The CDR3 spans 14 residues. The germline CDR1 and CDR2 sequences are SQVTM and ANQGSEA. The DNA for the CDR3 is TGCAGCGTTGAAGATTGGGCCCAGTGGGAGACCCAGTACTTC. Its translation is CSVEDWAQWETQYF.

This chain connects TRBV5-4 to TRBJ1-2, with D unclear. The CDR3 is 13 amino acids. Per the germline V gene, CDR1 is SGHNT and CDR2 is YYREEE (reference sequence). V lost 0 bases and J 0 bases, leaving 3 bases between the germline ends. The CDR3, as DNA: TGTGCCAGCAGCTTGGGAGCTAACTATGGCTACACCTTC. Protein: CASSLGANYGYTF.

V gene TRBV29-1 combines with J gene TRBJ2-5; D is ambiguous. Germline CDR1 is SQVTM and CDR2 is ANQGSEA. V lost 1 base, J lost 0 bases, and 9 bases lay in between. The CDR3 contains 14 residues. CDR3 loop: CSVEVESDQETQYF. The CDR3 bases are TGCAGCGTTGAAGTAGAGAGTGACCAAGAGACCCAGTACTTC.

This clone occurred once. The chain uses TRBV27 and TRBJ1-2, with a tentative D call TRBD1 (6 bases). V gave up 1 base and J gave up 4 bases, with 16 bases separating them. Looked up from germline, CDR1 is MNHEY and CDR2 is SMNVEV (reference sequence). This CDR3 has 16 residues. CDR3 sequence (DNA): TGTGCCAGCAGTTTATTAGTCGAGGGGGGTTTCTATGGCTACACCTTC. Its protein product is CASSLLVEGGFYGYTF.

This clone was observed at least ten times. The chain joins TRBV30 to TRBJ1-2; no firm D call. Germline V CDR1 and CDR2: GTSNPN, SVGIG (reference sequence). The length of the CDR3 is 12 residues. Trimming shortened V by 5 bases and J by 10 bases, and 17 bases separated the two germline ends. The CDR3 DNA follows: TGTGCCTGGGCTGACACGCAGACGGTCTACACCTTC. Protein: CAWADTQTVYTF.

This chain connects TRBV30 to TRBJ1-1; 10 positions agree with TRBD1. With 4 bases clipped from V and 4 bases from J, the junction kept 6 bases outside the gene matches. Germline CDR1 is GTSNPN and CDR2 is SVGIG (reference sequence). This CDR3 contains 14 residues. CDR3 sequence: CAWTFGQGVTEAFF. CDR3 bases: TGTGCCTGGACGTTTGGACAGGGGGTCACTGAAGCTTTCTTT.

V gene TRBV18 combines with J gene TRBJ2-1; 9 nucleotides agree with TRBD1. Trimming took 4 bases from V and 4 from J; bases not matched to a gene: 11. The CDR3 has 17 amino acids. Per the germline V gene, CDR1 is KGHSH and CDR2 is LQKENI. The CDR3 DNA is TGTGCCAGCTCACACGTCGTCCGGGACAGGGTATACAATGAGCAGTTCTTC. This encodes CASSHVVRDRVYNEQFF.

The chain combines TRBV7-9 with TRBJ1-2, with a possible D match to TRBD1 (5 bases). Germline assignment: CDR1 SEHNR and CDR2 FQNEAQ (reference sequence). The CDR3 length is 15 residues. V gave up 6 bases and J gave up 2 bases, with 16 bases separating them. Here the CDR3 DNA reads TGTGCCAGCAGGCCTCCTTGGGAGGGGAACTATGGCTACACCTTC. Translated: CASRPPWEGNYGYTF.

Turning to this clone: At the DNA level, this CDR3 is encoded by other sequences in the same sample as well. The chain couples TRBV5-8 to TRBJ1-5; D is perhaps TRBD1 (5 bases). V was clipped by 0 bases and J by 1 base, with 8 bases between them. Germline assignment: CDR1 SGHTS and CDR2 YDEGEE. This CDR3 is built from 15 residues. The CDR3 DNA reads TGTGCCAGCAGCTTGGGGAGGGGCAGCAATCAGCCCCAGCATTTT. Its protein product is CASSLGRGSNQPQHF.

V usage is TRBV6-6 and J usage is TRBJ1-2; D might be TRBD1 (6 bases). Deletions cut 10 bases from V and 4 bases from J, with 13 bases between. CDR3 length: 12 amino acids. The germline V gene encodes CDR1 MNHNY and CDR2 SVGAGI (reference sequence). CDR3 DNA sequence: TGTGCCACCGAACAGGGCCTCTATGGCTACACCTTC. This gives the protein CATEQGLYGYTF.

The J gene is TRBJ2-2, the V gene TRBV29-1; the D is unclear. Looked up from germline, CDR1 is SQVTM and CDR2 is ANQGSEA. V was trimmed by 7 bases and J by 5 bases, leaving 8 bases between them. The CDR3 length is 11 residues. CDR3 sequence: CSASGTGELFF. CDR3 bases: TGCAGCGCGAGTGGGACCGGGGAGCTGTTTTTT.

CDR3 protein: CASSTHEGATEAFF. The CDR3 coding sequence is TGTGCCAGCAGCACCCATGAGGGGGCCACTGAAGCTTTCTTT. The chain carries TRBV9 and TRBJ1-1; TRBD1 matches 7 bases. This CDR3 has 14 residues. CDR1 SGDLS and CDR2 YYNGEE come from the germline V gene. V dropped 4 bases and J dropped 4; count of bases not matched to a gene: 7.

This clone was found a few times. This chain uses TRBV7-9 with TRBJ2-1; D call uncertain. Deletions cut 0 bases from V and 3 bases from J, with 6 bases between. Looked up from germline, CDR1 is SEHNR and CDR2 is FQNEAQ (reference sequence). The CDR3 length is 14 residues. This chain's CDR3 is CASSLAPYYNEQFF. The CDR3 DNA reads as TGTGCCAGCAGCTTAGCCCCATACTACAATGAGCAGTTCTTC. Based on the CDR3 plus reference TRBV7-9 and TRBJ2-1, the full variable domain is DTGVSQNPRHKITKRGQNVTFRCDPISEHNRLYWYRQTLGQGPEFLTYFQNEAQLEKSRLLSDRFSAERPKGSFSTLEIQRTEQGDSAMYLCASSLAPYYNEQFFGPGTRLTVL.

This sequence joins TRBV29-1 and TRBJ2-1; 15 bases line up with TRBD2. V trimming: 6 bases; J trimming: 0 bases; junction bases outside the gene matches: 9. Germline lookup yields CDR1 SQVTM and CDR2 ANQGSEA. This CDR3 region has 18 residues. In DNA, the CDR3 is TGCAGCGTCCTCGGACTAGCGGGGGGGAAGAGCTCCTACAATGAGCAGTTCTTC. Protein: CSVLGLAGGKSSYNEQFF.